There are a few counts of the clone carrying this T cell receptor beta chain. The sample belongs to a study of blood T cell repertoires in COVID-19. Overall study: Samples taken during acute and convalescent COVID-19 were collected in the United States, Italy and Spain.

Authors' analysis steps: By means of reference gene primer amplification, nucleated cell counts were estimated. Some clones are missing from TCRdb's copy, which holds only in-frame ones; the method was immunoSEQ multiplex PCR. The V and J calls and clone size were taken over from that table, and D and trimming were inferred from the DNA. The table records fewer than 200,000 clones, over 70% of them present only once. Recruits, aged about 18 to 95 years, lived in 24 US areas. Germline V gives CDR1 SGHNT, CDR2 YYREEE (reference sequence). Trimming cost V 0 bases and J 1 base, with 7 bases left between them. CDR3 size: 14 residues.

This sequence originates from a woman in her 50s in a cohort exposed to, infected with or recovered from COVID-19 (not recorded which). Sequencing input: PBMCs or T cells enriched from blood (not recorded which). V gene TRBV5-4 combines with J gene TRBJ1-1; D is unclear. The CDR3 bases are TGTGCCAGCAGCTTGGAGCTAACGAACACTGAAGCTTTCTTT. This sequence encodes CASSLELTNTEAFF.